The 28 T cell receptor beta chains given below trace back to one sample, sequenced in a study of control samples from healthy donors and cancer patients. Assay used: immunoSEQ multiplex PCR; TCRdb lists only in-frame clones, some missing. Here the sample spans 130,000 to 150,000 clones, around nine tenths being singletons. Input material: blood. These receptors were taken from a man under 40 in good health.

The chain uses TRBV19 and TRBJ1-4; 10 positions agree with TRBD1. In germline, CDR1 is LNHDA, CDR2 SQIVND (reference sequence). The CDR3 has 15 residues. J was trimmed by 7 bases and V by 5 bases; bases with no gene match: 7. The CDR3 protein is CASSDRGQWGEKLFF. The CDR3 nucleotides are TGTGCCAGTAGTGACAGGGGGCAGTGGGGTGAAAAACTGTTTTTT.

The chain combines TRBV28 with TRBJ1-6; no firm D call. The CDR3 spans 14 residues. Germline V CDR1 and CDR2: MDHEN, SYDVKM. Trimming left V 8 bases short and J 0 bases short, with 8 bases between. Here the CDR3 reads CASGRSSYNSPLHF. The CDR3 DNA reads as TGTGCCAGCGGGCGGAGCTCCTATAATTCACCCCTCCACTTT.

A single count supports this clone. The rearrangement uses TRBV27 and TRBJ2-1; no reliable D call. CDR1 and CDR2 (germline): MNHEY, SMNVEV (reference sequence). The V gene lost 5 bases and the J gene lost 4 bases, with 12 bases spanning the gap. This CDR3 has 14 amino acids. This CDR3 reads CASSPRAHYNEQFF. The CDR3 DNA follows: TGTGCCAGCAGTCCTAGGGCTCATTACAATGAGCAGTTCTTC.

The chain couples TRBV29-1 to TRBJ2-5; possibly TRBD1 for D (5 bases). In germline, CDR1 is SQVTM, CDR2 ANQGSEA. The CDR3 runs to 12 residues. Trimming cost V 5 bases and J 1 base, with 8 bases left between them. The CDR3 here is CSVSTAQETQYF. DNA of the CDR3: TGCAGCGTTTCGACAGCCCAAGAGACCCAGTACTTC.

This chain connects TRBV14 to TRBJ2-3; 9 positions match TRBD1. This CDR3 is built from 14 residues. Germline CDR1 and CDR2: SGHDN and FVKESK. V lost 3 bases to trimming and J lost 10 bases; unmatched junction nucleotides: 8. Written as DNA, the CDR3 is TGTGCCAGCAGCCACGGGACAGGGAAGTTCTCGCAGTATTTT. Translating it yields CASSHGTGKFSQYF. The entire variable domain, with the rest obtained from reference TRBV14 and TRBJ2-3, is as follows: EAGVTQFPSHSVIEKGQTVTLRCDPISGHDNLYWYRRVMGKEIKFLLHFVKESKQDESGMPNNRFLAERTGGTYSTLKVQPAELEDSGVYFCASSHGTGKFSQYFGPGTRLTVL.

The chain combines TRBV29-1 with TRBJ1-2, with D unclear. There are 11 residues in the CDR3. Germline V gene sequence: CDR1 SQVTM, CDR2 ANQGSEA. Trimming shortened V by 3 bases and J by 5 bases, and 7 bases separated the two germline ends. The CDR3 DNA is TGCAGCGTTGACAGCTTATATGGCTACACCTTC. Its translation is CSVDSLYGYTF.

This clone was counted between two and nine times. The V call is TRBV4-1, the J call TRBJ2-5; D call uncertain. This CDR3 comprises 14 residues. Trimming stripped 3 bases from V and 5 bases from J, with 13 bases between. Per the germline V gene, CDR1 is MGHRA and CDR2 is YSYEKL. The CDR3 loop is CASSHKGHGETQYF. DNA of the CDR3: TGCGCCAGCAGCCATAAAGGCCACGGGGAGACCCAGTACTTC.

This rearrangement joins TRBV18 to TRBJ1-6, with D possibly matching TRBD1 (6 bases). Per the germline V gene, CDR1 is KGHSH and CDR2 is LQKENI. V lost 2 bases and J lost 5, with 10 bases in between. The CDR3 contains 15 residues. The DNA of the CDR3 is TGTGCCAGCTCACCAAGGGCAGGGGATAATTCACCCCTCCACTTT. It specifies CASSPRAGDNSPLHF.

The chain combines TRBV4-3 with TRBJ1-1, with TRBD1 identical over 7 bases. The CDR3 has 15 amino acids. The junction had 4 bases not matched to a gene; V was cut back by 0 bases and J by 3 bases. Germline V gives CDR1 LGHNA, CDR2 YSLEER. CDR3 nucleotides: TGCGCCAGCAGCCAAGATTCTCAGGGGGACACTGAAGCTTTCTTT. This encodes CASSQDSQGDTEAFF.

The chain recombines TRBV27 with TRBJ2-7; weak D call: TRBD2 (5 bases). The germline gives CDR1 MNHEY, CDR2 SMNVEV (reference sequence). The CDR3 loop spans 14 amino acids. Trimming stripped 3 bases from V and 0 bases from J, with 9 bases between. The DNA for the CDR3 is TGTGCCAGCAGTTTGAACCGGGACTCCTACGAGCAGTACTTC. Protein sequence: CASSLNRDSYEQYF.

The V call is TRBV7-2, the J call TRBJ1-5; TRBD1 matches 9 bases. The germline V gene has CDR1 SGHTA and CDR2 FQGNSA. The CDR3 runs 16 residues. V lost 2 bases and J lost 6; bases outside the gene matches: 8. The CDR3 here is CASSLWGTGTSQPQHF. The DNA of the CDR3 is TGTGCCAGCAGCTTATGGGGGACAGGGACCAGTCAGCCCCAGCATTTT.

This chain uses TRBV18 with TRBJ2-7; D might be TRBD2 (6 bases). V was clipped by 0 bases and J by 5 bases, with 17 bases between them. In germline, CDR1 is KGHSH, CDR2 LQKENI. CDR3 length equals 16 residues. As DNA, the CDR3 is TGTGCCAGCTCACCACCGGGTGGCGGGACGGGAAACGAGCAGTACTTC. Residues: CASSPPGGGTGNEQYF.

The chain employs TRBV6-5 and TRBJ2-7; 14 bases fit TRBD2. There are 15 residues in the CDR3. J lost 6 bases, V lost 6 bases, and 7 bases had no gene match. CDR1 and CDR2 (germline): MNHEY, SVGAGI. CDR3 sequence (DNA): TGTGCCAGCAGAACCGGGACTAGCGGGAGCCGCGAGCAGTACTTC. Translating it yields CASRTGTSGSREQYF.

The chain employs TRBV2 and TRBJ1-1, with no clear D. V gave up 4 bases and J gave up 4 bases, with 4 bases separating them. The CDR3 has 11 residues. Germline V gene data show CDR1 as SNHLY and CDR2 as FYNNEI. This chain's CDR3 is CASSVLTEAFF. For the CDR3, the DNA is TGTGCCAGCAGTGTTCTCACTGAAGCTTTCTTT.

This clone was recorded only once. The V gene is TRBV5-1, the J gene TRBJ1-1; TRBD1 matches 7 bases. Germline trimming cut 1 base from V and 1 base from J; bases unmatched to any gene: 10. CDR1 SGHRS and CDR2 YFSETQ come from the germline V gene. The length of the CDR3 is 17 residues. The chain's CDR3 is CASSLRGLGGPNTEAFF. Written as DNA, the CDR3 is TGCGCCAGCAGCTTGAGGGGGCTAGGGGGACCGAACACTGAAGCTTTCTTT.

This rearrangement joins TRBV30 to TRBJ2-5, with D tentatively TRBD2 (5 bases). Trimming took 0 bases from V and 4 from J, leaving 12 bases between them. The germline CDR1 and CDR2 sequences are GTSNPN and SVGIG (reference sequence). The CDR3 has 14 residues. In nucleotides, the CDR3 is TGTGCCTGGAGTGTGGGGAGATCCTCAGAGACCCAGTACTTC. Amino acids: CAWSVGRSSETQYF.

This chain links TRBV2 with TRBJ1-6; TRBD1 agrees at 8 bases. The germline CDR1 and CDR2 sequences are SNHLY and FYNNEI. V trimming: 5 bases; J trimming: 9 bases; junction bases outside the gene matches: 9. This CDR3 has 15 residues. The CDR3 region is CASSKMGQESSPLHF. DNA for the CDR3: TGTGCCAGCAGTAAAATGGGACAGGAGAGTTCACCCCTCCACTTT.

The J gene is TRBJ1-3, the V gene TRBV19, with D hard to call. Looked up from germline, CDR1 is LNHDA and CDR2 is SQIVND (reference sequence). Trimming left V 3 bases short and J 6 bases short, with 6 bases between. This CDR3 has 12 residues. The CDR3 loop is CASSIDVNTIYF. CDR3 DNA sequence: TGTGCCAGTAGTATTGATGTAAACACCATATATTTT.

The genes are TRBV10-1 and TRBJ1-5, with a possible D match to TRBD1 (5 bases). Per the germline V gene, CDR1 is WNHNN and CDR2 is SYGVQD (reference sequence). The CDR3 runs 16 residues. The germline V and J ends were trimmed by 0 bases and 0 bases, with 9 bases remaining between them. DNA for the CDR3: TGCGCCAGCAGTGAGTCGGGGGAGTATAGCAATCAGCCCCAGCATTTT. Residues: CASSESGEYSNQPQHF.

The chain combines TRBV28 with TRBJ1-2; 10 positions agree with TRBD1. This CDR3 region has 14 residues. Germline CDR1 MDHEN, CDR2 SYDVKM. V dropped 6 bases and J dropped 8; count of bases not matched to a gene: 9. DNA for the CDR3: TGTGCCAGCAGCCTCGACAGGGGGCTGTGGGGCTACACCTTC. Translated: CASSLDRGLWGYTF.

This chain uses TRBV4-2 with TRBJ2-1; 11 nucleotides line up with TRBD2. The CDR3 has 15 residues. V was pared by 6 bases and J by 4 bases, with 5 bases of the junction left unmatched. Germline lookup yields CDR1 LGHNA and CDR2 YNFKEQ. The CDR3 sequence: CASRELAGDYNEQFF. The CDR3 DNA sequence: TGTGCCAGCAGGGAACTAGCGGGGGATTACAATGAGCAGTTCTTC.

This clone was seen once. The V gene is TRBV27, the J gene TRBJ1-2; 7 nucleotides agree with TRBD1. The CDR3 loop spans 17 amino acids. The ends lost 6 bases at V and 8 bases at J; junction bases unmatched: 21. Germline V gene data show CDR1 as MNHEY and CDR2 as SMNVEV (reference sequence). CDR3 DNA sequence: TGTGCCAGCAGATCAGGGGGACCCCTCTCTTTAAGCCGGGGCTACACCTTC. Its translation is CASRSGGPLSLSRGYTF.

The V gene is TRBV5-1, the J gene TRBJ2-1, with 11 bases fitting TRBD1. Per the germline V gene, CDR1 is SGHRS and CDR2 is YFSETQ. This CDR3 comprises 15 residues. The junction had 6 bases not matched to a gene; V was cut back by 2 bases and J by 8 bases. CDR3 bases: TGCGCCAGCAGCTTCTCAGGACAGGGGGCATATGAGCAGTTCTTC. This sequence encodes CASSFSGQGAYEQFF. The full variable domain, its missing parts supplied by reference TRBV5-1 and TRBJ2-1, is KAGVTQTPRYLIKTRGQQVTLSCSPISGHRSVSWYQQTPGQGLQFLFEYFSETQRNKGNFPGRFSGRQFSNSRSEMNVSTLELGDSALYLCASSFSGQGAYEQFFGPGTRLTVL.

The chain combines TRBV6-5 with TRBJ1-2; tentative D call: TRBD1 (5 bases). V gave up 0 bases and J gave up 8 bases, with 10 bases separating them. The germline CDR1 and CDR2 sequences are MNHEY and SVGAGI. This CDR3 is built from 13 residues. CDR3 coding DNA: TGTGCCAGCAGTTACTCTGAGGGACGGGGCTACACCTTC. It encodes CASSYSEGRGYTF.

The chain links TRBV15 to TRBJ2-1; D might be TRBD1 or TRBD2, each matching 5 bases. This CDR3 has 17 amino acids. The V and J ends lost 2 bases and 1 base respectively, with 15 bases between them. Germline V gives CDR1 LNHNV, CDR2 YYDKDF (reference sequence). CDR3 loop: CATSRSEGRWSYNEQFF. The CDR3 coding sequence is TGTGCCACCAGCAGATCTGAGGGGAGATGGTCCTACAATGAGCAGTTCTTC.

The chain combines TRBV28 with TRBJ2-3; D is unresolved. The CDR3 sequence is 12 residues long. The V gene lost 6 bases and the J gene lost 0 bases, with 4 bases spanning the gap. Germline values: CDR1 MDHEN, CDR2 SYDVKM. In nucleotides, the CDR3 is TGTGCCAGCAGAGCTAGCACAGATACGCAGTATTTT. Protein: CASRASTDTQYF. The full variable domain, in which reference TRBV28 and TRBJ2-3 provide the parts outside the CDR3, is DVKVTQSSRYLVKRTGEKVFLECVQDMDHENMFWYRQDPGLGLRLIYFSYDVKMKEKGDIPEGYSVSREKKERFSLILESASTNQTSMYLCASRASTDTQYFGPGTRLTVL.

V is TRBV3-1 (or the pseudogene TRBV3-2) and J is TRBJ2-2, with 7 positions matching TRBD2. V shed 4 bases and J 6 bases; nucleotides not matched to a gene: 2. Germline lookup yields CDR1 LGHDT and CDR2 YNNKEL (reference sequence). The CDR3 extends over 13 amino acids. This CDR3 is CASSRGSSGELFF. In DNA form, the CDR3 reads TGTGCCAGCAGCCGCGGGAGTTCCGGGGAGCTGTTTTTT.

J is TRBJ2-4 and V is TRBV11-2, with 11 bases matching TRBD1. The CDR3 covers 19 residues. Germline V CDR1 and CDR2: SGHAT, FQNNGV. With V trimmed by 0 bases and J by 3 bases, 10 bases remained unmatched. CDR3 protein: CASSLDARGQGAFKNIQYF. As DNA, the CDR3 is TGTGCCAGCAGCTTAGACGCCCGCGGACAGGGGGCATTCAAAAACATTCAGTACTTC.